The rows below give T cell receptor beta chains drawn from one sample of a study of T cell responses to AZD1222 COVID-19 vaccine. The protocol was immunoSEQ multiplex PCR, while the TCRdb copy is restricted to in-frame clones and leaves out a portion. The sample has 100,000 to 150,000 clones, 75% to 95% seen once; the top ten hold around 7.8%. Here the sequenced sample was peripheral blood, taken on day 0 of AZD1222 vaccination. The receptor source for this set is an adult in good health. Both conserved end residues are part of each CDR3. A D gene is named only where the DNA matches it firmly. Not every row has a clone size; where given, it reads once, few, many or a size class.

D	V	size	J	DNA	CDR3
NA	TRBV24-1	NA	TRBJ2-1	TGTGCCACCAGTATGCTTGGGACAAACTACAATGAGCAGTTCTTC	CATSMLGTNYNEQFF
NA	TRBV18	NA	TRBJ2-2	TGTGCCAGCTCACCCCAGACGGGAGTGAACACCGGGGAGCTGTTTTTT	CASSPQTGVNTGELFF
NA	TRBV7-9	NA	TRBJ2-7	TGTGCCAGCAGCCCCGCGGGTAGCAGCTCCTACGAGCAGTACTTC	CASSPAGSSSYEQYF
NA	TRBV5-5	NA	TRBJ1-6	TGTGCCAGCACCGACCGATATAATTCACCCCTCCACTTT	CASTDRYNSPLHF
TRBD2	TRBV7-9	NA	TRBJ2-1	TGTGCCAGCAGCTTTAGCGGGAGGTTCTCCTACAATGAGCAGTTCTTC	CASSFSGRFSYNEQFF
NA	TRBV27	NA	TRBJ2-3	TGTGCCAGCAGTCCCGGGGGCACAGATACGCAGTATTTT	CASSPGGTDTQYF
NA	TRBV3-1/TRBV3-2	NA	TRBJ1-2	TGTGCCAGCAGCGCCGATGCGACCAAATATGGCTACACCTTC	CASSADATKYGYTF
NA	TRBV20-1	NA	TRBJ2-3	TGCAGTGCTAGTCCTGGGACGGGCTTGGGAGATACGCAGTATTTT	CSASPGTGLGDTQYF
TRBD1	TRBV6-5	NA	TRBJ1-5	TGTGCCAGCAGGAGCGTTAGGACAGGGGATCAGCCCCAGCATTTT	CASRSVRTGDQPQHF
TRBD1	TRBV29-1	NA	TRBJ2-3	TGCAGCGTTGCCCCCAGGGGGATCACAGATACGCAGTATTTT	CSVAPRGITDTQYF
TRBD2	TRBV11-3	once	TRBJ2-3	TGTGCCAGCAGCCCCCAGGGTAGCGGGATTGTAGGTACGCAGTATTTT	CASSPQGSGIVGTQYF
NA	TRBV19	NA	TRBJ1-5	TGTGCCAGTAGTATAAGGAGGGAGTGGAGCAATCAGCCCCAGCATTTT	CASSIRREWSNQPQHF
NA	TRBV21-1	NA	TRBJ2-2	TGTGCCAGCCTTATCAGCGGGACAGGGCTTGGCACCGGGGAGCTGTTTTTT	CASLISGTGLGTGELFF
NA	TRBV10-3	NA	TRBJ2-2	TGTGCCACCTGGATTGGAGGGAACACCGGGGAGCTGTTTTTT	CATWIGGNTGELFF
TRBD1	TRBV7-2	NA	TRBJ2-1	TGTGCCAGCAGCATGACAGGGCATGAGCAGTTCTTC	CASSMTGHEQFF
NA	TRBV2	NA	TRBJ1-2	TGTGCCAGCAGTAGCGGACCCTATGGCTACACCTTC	CASSSGPYGYTF
NA	TRBV9	NA	TRBJ2-2	TGTGCCAGCAGCGTGGAGCGGACGAACACCGGGGAGCTGTTTTTT	CASSVERTNTGELFF
NA	TRBV5-1	NA	TRBJ1-5	TGCGCCAGCAGCTTGGAGGGCCAACCTCATCAGCCCCAGCATTTT	CASSLEGQPHQPQHF
NA	TRBV23-1	NA	TRBJ1-5	TGCGCCAGCAGTCAATCGGAACCCGGGGAGCCCCAGCATTTT	CASSQSEPGEPQHF
NA	TRBV2	NA	TRBJ2-3	TGTGCCAGCCCCCCGGCCCGCAGACCGCAGGATACGCAGTATTTT	CASPPARRPQDTQYF
TRBD2	TRBV4-1	NA	TRBJ2-3	TGCGCCAGCAGCCAAGATGGAGCCGGGACTAGCGGCACAGATACGCAGTATTTT	CASSQDGAGTSGTDTQYF
NA	TRBV6-5	NA	TRBJ1-5	TGTGCCAGCAGTACGTATAGCAATCAGCCCCAGCATTTT	CASSTYSNQPQHF
NA	TRBV7-2	NA	TRBJ2-1	TGTGCCAGCAGCTTGCAGGACTCCTACAATGAGCAGTTCTTC	CASSLQDSYNEQFF
TRBD1	TRBV10-3	NA	TRBJ2-1	TGTGCCATCACCGGGACAGGGGGCCACAATGAGCAGTTCTTC	CAITGTGGHNEQFF
NA	TRBV7-6	NA	TRBJ2-1	TGTGCCAGCAGCTTTAGCGATTCCTACTACAATGAGCAGTTCTTC	CASSFSDSYYNEQFF
TRBD2	TRBV10-3	NA	TRBJ2-3	TGTGCCATCAGTGAGTTAGCGGGATTAGATACGCAGTATTTT	CAISELAGLDTQYF
NA	TRBV19	NA	TRBJ1-4	TGTGCCAGTAGTATAGGCGGCGCAACTAATGAAAAACTGTTTTTT	CASSIGGATNEKLFF
NA	TRBV27	NA	TRBJ2-1	TGTGCCAGCAGTTATCGGGACTCCCGGTATGGGCAGTTCTTC	CASSYRDSRYGQFF
NA	TRBV5-4	few	TRBJ1-1	TGTGCCAGCAGCTTGGCCGTGGCGGGAGGCCCAGGTAAAGCTTTCTTT	CASSLAVAGGPGKAFF
NA	TRBV19	NA	TRBJ2-1	TGTGCCAGTAAATCGGGCCCGAGCTCCTACAATGAGCAGTTCTTC	CASKSGPSSYNEQFF
TRBD2	TRBV11-2	NA	TRBJ2-1	TGTGCCAGCAGCCCGGGACTAGCGGGAGGGTTCTACAATGAGCAGTTCTTC	CASSPGLAGGFYNEQFF
TRBD2	TRBV9	NA	TRBJ2-1	TGTGCCAGCAGCGCCGAAGGACTAGCGGGAGGGCCCCACAATGAGCAGTTCTTC	CASSAEGLAGGPHNEQFF
TRBD2	TRBV7-2	NA	TRBJ2-7	TGTGCCAGCAGTTCGTTAGCGGGAGTTGGCAACGAGCAGTACTTC	CASSSLAGVGNEQYF
NA	TRBV9	NA	TRBJ2-7	TGTGCCAGCAGCGCAGGGGCACAAACCACCTACGAGCAGTACTTC	CASSAGAQTTYEQYF
NA	TRBV2	NA	TRBJ2-5	TGTGCCAGTATCCGCTGGAAGTCCCAAGAGACCCAGTACTTC	CASIRWKSQETQYF
TRBD1	TRBV11-2	NA	TRBJ2-7	TGTGCCAGCAGGGGGACAGACATCTACGAGCAGTACTTC	CASRGTDIYEQYF
TRBD2	TRBV6-2/TRBV6-3	NA	TRBJ2-1	TGTGCCAGCAGTTACGGGCTAGCGGGAGGATACAATGAGCAGTTCTTC	CASSYGLAGGYNEQFF
NA	TRBV4-1	few	TRBJ2-3	TGCGCCAGCAGCCACCCCGAGGTGGGTAGCGGCACAGATACGCAGTATTTT	CASSHPEVGSGTDTQYF
NA	TRBV11-2	NA	TRBJ2-1	TGTGCCAGCAGCTTAGAAGTTAGGAATGAGCAGTTCTTC	CASSLEVRNEQFF
NA	TRBV6-6	NA	TRBJ2-3	TGTGCCAGCAGTTACTTGGGGAGTTTCGCAGATACGCAGTATTTT	CASSYLGSFADTQYF
NA	TRBV12-5	NA	TRBJ1-1	TGTGCTAGTAGGTCGGGTTCGGCGAAAGCTTTCTTT	CASRSGSAKAFF
TRBD1	TRBV28	NA	TRBJ1-4	TGTGCCAGCAGTTCCGGACAGGGTTCCCTGAAACTGTTTTTT	CASSSGQGSLKLFF
TRBD2	TRBV5-4	NA	TRBJ2-1	TGTGCCAGCAGCCGACCTAGCGGGAGGTCAATTTCCTACAATGAGCAGTTCTTC	CASSRPSGRSISYNEQFF
TRBD2	TRBV28	NA	TRBJ2-2	TGTGCCAGCAGCGGGAGGAGCACCGGGGAGCTGTTTTTT	CASSGRSTGELFF
TRBD2	TRBV29-1	NA	TRBJ2-1	TGCAGCGTTGACGGTCTAGCGGGAAGTGGGGGCCTTTACAATGAGCAGTTCTTC	CSVDGLAGSGGLYNEQFF
NA	TRBV10-3	NA	TRBJ1-6	TGTGCCATCACCGGGACCTATAATTCACCCCTCCACTTT	CAITGTYNSPLHF